A single T cell receptor (beta chain) is shown here with its context. This CDR3 is built from 18 residues. Per germline, CDR1 SGHAT and CDR2 FQNNGV. Trimming cost V 2 bases and J 4 bases; bases outside gene matches: 16. MiXCR, applied by TCRdb to the RT-PCR reads, yields one record per CDR3 protein. The table lists hundreds of thousands of distinct CDR3 sequences, over 12% of them singletons. Sequencing input: memory CD4+ T cells from blood. This sequence originates from a female donor in good health, serving as a healthy control. The genes are TRBV11-2 and TRBJ1-2; 7 bases align to TRBD1. The CDR3: CASSLRLIGTAPSYGYTF. The CDR3 nucleotides are TGTGCCAGCAGCTTAAGGTTAATTGGGACAGCGCCTTCCTATGGCTACACCTTC.